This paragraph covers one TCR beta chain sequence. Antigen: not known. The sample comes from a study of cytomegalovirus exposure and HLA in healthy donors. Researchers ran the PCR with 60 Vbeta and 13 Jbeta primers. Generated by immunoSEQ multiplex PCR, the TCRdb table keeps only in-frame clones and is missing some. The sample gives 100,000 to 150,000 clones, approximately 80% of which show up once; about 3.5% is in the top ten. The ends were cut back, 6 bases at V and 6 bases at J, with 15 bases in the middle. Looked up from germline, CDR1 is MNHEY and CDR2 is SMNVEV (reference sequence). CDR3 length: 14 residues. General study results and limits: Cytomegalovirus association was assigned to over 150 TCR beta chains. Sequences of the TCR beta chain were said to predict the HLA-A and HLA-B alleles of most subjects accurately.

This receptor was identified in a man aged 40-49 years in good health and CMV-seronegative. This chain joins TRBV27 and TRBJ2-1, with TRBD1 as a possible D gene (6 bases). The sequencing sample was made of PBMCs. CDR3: CASRKDSGGNEQFF. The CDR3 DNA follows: TGTGCCAGCAGGAAGGACAGTGGGGGCAATGAGCAGTTCTTC.